A single sample gave rise to the 5 T cell receptor beta chains below, sequenced in a study of T-cell memory formation after mild COVID-19. A single record per CDR3 protein comes from TCRdb applying MiXCR to the 5' RACE reads. This sample has about 620,000 distinct CDR3 sequences, with approximately 18% found just once. The specimen was PBMCs or a T cell subset sorted from them (not recorded which). The receptors here all came from an adult woman who had mild COVID-19 (a few samples of this study predate the infection). Cell type and time point are not known.

The chain links TRBV5-6 to TRBJ1-2; TRBD1 aligns across 9 bases. CDR1 and CDR2 (germline): SGHDT, YYEEEE. The trim removed 2 bases at V and 4 bases at J, leaving 3 bases unmatched. The CDR3 totals 14 residues. This CDR3 reads CASSFGTGLYGYTF. For the CDR3, the DNA is TGTGCCAGCAGCTTTGGGACAGGGCTCTATGGCTACACCTTC.

The chain is built from TRBV6-5 and TRBJ2-5, with 8 nucleotides matching TRBD2. This CDR3 is 14 amino acids long. J gave up 4 bases and V 7 bases, and 8 bases lay outside the gene matches. Germline values: CDR1 MNHEY, CDR2 SVGAGI. The DNA of the CDR3 is TGTGCCAGCAAAAATCCTCTAGCGGGAGAGACCCAGTACTTC. It is translated as CASKNPLAGETQYF.

This clonotype occurred a few times. V usage is TRBV20-1 and J usage is TRBJ2-3, with 8 bases aligning to TRBD1. The ends lost 2 bases at V and 3 bases at J; junction bases unmatched: 7. The CDR3 sequence is 15 residues long. Germline-derived CDR1 and CDR2 are DFQATT and SNEGSKA (reference sequence). CDR3 amino acids: CSARLGQGPTDTQYF. As DNA, the CDR3 is TGCAGTGCTAGATTAGGACAGGGCCCGACAGATACGCAGTATTTT.

The J gene is TRBJ2-6, the V gene TRBV4-3, with 8 positions matching TRBD1. CDR3 length equals 19 residues. The germline V gene encodes CDR1 LGHNA and CDR2 YSLEER. Trimming cost V 0 bases and J 3 bases; bases outside gene matches: 10. CDR3 amino acids: CASSQEYRTGPYGANVLTF. CDR3 DNA: TGCGCCAGCAGCCAAGAGTACCGGACAGGGCCGTATGGGGCCAACGTCCTGACTTTC.

This chain links TRBV4-1 with TRBJ1-1, with TRBD1 matching over 7 bases. Looked up from germline, CDR1 is MGHRA and CDR2 is YSYEKL. This CDR3 has 17 amino acids. J lost 5 bases, V lost 2 bases, and 14 bases had no gene match. Here the CDR3 reads CASSQQGQPTLGTEAFF. The CDR3, as DNA: TGCGCCAGCAGCCAACAGGGACAGCCCACATTGGGGACTGAAGCTTTCTTT.